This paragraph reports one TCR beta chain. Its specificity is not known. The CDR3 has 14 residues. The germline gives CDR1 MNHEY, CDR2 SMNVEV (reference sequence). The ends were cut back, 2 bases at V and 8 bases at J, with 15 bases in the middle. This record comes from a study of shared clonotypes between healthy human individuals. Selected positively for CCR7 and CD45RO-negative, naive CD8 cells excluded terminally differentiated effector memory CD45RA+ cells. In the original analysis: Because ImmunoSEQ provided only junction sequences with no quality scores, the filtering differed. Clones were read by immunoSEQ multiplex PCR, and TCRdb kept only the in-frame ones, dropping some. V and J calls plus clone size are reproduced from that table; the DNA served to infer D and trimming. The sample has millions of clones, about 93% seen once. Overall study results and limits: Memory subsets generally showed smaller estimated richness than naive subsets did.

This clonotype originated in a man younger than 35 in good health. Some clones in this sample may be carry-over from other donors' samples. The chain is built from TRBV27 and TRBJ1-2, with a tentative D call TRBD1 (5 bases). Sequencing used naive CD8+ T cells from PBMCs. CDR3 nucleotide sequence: TGTGCCAGCAGTTTAAATCCCCAGGGTAGGGGCTACACCTTC. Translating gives CASSLNPQGRGYTF.